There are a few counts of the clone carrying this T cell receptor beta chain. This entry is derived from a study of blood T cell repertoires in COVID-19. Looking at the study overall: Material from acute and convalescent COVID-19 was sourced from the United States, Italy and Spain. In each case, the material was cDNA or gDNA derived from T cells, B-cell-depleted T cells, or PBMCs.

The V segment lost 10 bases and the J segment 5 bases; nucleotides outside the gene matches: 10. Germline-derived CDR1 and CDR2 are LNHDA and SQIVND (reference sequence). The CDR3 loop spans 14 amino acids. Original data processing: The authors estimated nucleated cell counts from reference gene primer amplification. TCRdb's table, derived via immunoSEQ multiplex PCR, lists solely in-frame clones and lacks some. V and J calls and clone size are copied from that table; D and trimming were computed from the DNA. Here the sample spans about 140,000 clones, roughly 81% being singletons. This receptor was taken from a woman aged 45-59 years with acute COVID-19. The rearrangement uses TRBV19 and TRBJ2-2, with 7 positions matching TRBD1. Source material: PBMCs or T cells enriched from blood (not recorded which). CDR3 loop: CATRDRFGTGELFF. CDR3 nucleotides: TGTGCCACCCGGGACAGATTTGGTACCGGGGAGCTGTTTTTT.